This TCR beta chain originates from a study of cytomegalovirus exposure and HLA in healthy donors. Study observations and caveats: In a later analysis, CMV-associated beta chains were mostly HLA-associated, it appeared. Accurate prediction of most subjects' HLA-A and HLA-B alleles from TCR beta sequences was reported.

Turning to this clone: What it binds is unknown. Relative to the germline gene, one junction end is altered; a read error may explain this.

The PCR contained 60 Vbeta and 13 Jbeta primers. The table came from immunoSEQ multiplex PCR; TCRdb's copy has only in-frame clones and leaves some out. The sample has fewer than 60,000 clones. Sequenced sample: PBMCs. This receptor was obtained from a woman aged 25 to 45 in good health and CMV-seropositive.

CDR3 nucleotides: TGTGCCTGGAGGGGCATGAACACTGAAGATTTCTTT. Its protein is CAWRGMNTEDFF. The chain carries TRBV30 and TRBJ1-1; D call uncertain. Germline lookup yields CDR1 GTSNPN and CDR2 SVGIG (reference sequence). This CDR3 contains 12 residues.